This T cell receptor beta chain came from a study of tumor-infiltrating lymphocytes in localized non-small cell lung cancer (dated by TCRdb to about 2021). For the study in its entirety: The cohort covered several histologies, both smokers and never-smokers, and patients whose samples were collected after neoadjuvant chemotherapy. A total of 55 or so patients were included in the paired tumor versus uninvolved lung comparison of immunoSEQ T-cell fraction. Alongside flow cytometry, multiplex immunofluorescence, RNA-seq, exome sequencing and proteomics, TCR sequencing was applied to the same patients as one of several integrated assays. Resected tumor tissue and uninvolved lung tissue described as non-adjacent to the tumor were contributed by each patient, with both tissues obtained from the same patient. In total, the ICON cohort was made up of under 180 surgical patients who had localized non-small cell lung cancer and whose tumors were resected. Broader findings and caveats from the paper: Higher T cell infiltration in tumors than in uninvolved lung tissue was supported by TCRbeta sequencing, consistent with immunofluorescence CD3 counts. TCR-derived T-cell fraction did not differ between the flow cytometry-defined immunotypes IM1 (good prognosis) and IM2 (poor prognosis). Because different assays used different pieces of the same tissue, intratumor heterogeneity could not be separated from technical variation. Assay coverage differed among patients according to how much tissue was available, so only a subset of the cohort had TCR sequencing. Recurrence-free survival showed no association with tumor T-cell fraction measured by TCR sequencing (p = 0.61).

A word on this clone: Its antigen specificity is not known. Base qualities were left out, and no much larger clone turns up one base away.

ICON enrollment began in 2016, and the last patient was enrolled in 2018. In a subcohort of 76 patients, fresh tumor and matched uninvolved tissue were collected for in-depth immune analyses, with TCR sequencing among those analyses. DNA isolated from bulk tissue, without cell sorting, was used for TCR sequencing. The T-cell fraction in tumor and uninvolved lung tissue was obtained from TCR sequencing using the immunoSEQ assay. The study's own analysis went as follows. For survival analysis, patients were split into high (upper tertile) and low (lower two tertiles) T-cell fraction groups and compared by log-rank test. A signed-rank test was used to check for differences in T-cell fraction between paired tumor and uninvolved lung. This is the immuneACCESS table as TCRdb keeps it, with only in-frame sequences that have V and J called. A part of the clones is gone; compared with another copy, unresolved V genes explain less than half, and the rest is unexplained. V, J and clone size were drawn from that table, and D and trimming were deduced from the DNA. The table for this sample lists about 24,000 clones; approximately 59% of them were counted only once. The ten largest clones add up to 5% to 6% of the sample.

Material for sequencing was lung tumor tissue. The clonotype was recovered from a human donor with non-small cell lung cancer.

Read as DNA, the sequence is TGTGCCAGCAGCCAAGGGACGGGGGGGTCAGGTGAGCAGTTCTTC. It codes for CASSQGTGGSGEQFF. Recombination linked TRBV4-2 to TRBJ2-1; TRBD2 aligns with 8 central bases. Via the germline V gene, CDR1 is LGHNA and CDR2 YNFKEQ. The CDR3 starts with the cysteine, ends with the phenylalanine, and has 15 residues. Kept here is only the CDR3 DNA, which spans 45 bases and is read in frame from base 1. Ends trimmed: V by 1 base, J by 9 bases; bases unmatched to a gene: 8.